This T cell receptor (beta chain) was observed in a study of cytomegalovirus exposure and HLA in healthy donors. PCR employed 60 Vbeta and 13 Jbeta primers. Measured with immunoSEQ multiplex PCR; TCRdb has only the in-frame clones, and not every one. Counted here are fewer than 150,000 clones, about four fifths occurring once; the ten biggest clones make up less than 4%. Trimming pared 0 bases from V and 4 bases from J, leaving 12 bases between. The CDR3 totals 15 residues. The germline V gene encodes CDR1 LGHNA and CDR2 YSLEER. The sample was PBMCs. The sequence was collected from a young man in good health and CMV-seronegative. The V call is TRBV4-3, the J call TRBJ1-2; D ambiguous. The CDR3, as DNA: TGCGCCAGCAGCCAAGATTATTCCCAGTCCTATGGCTACACCTTC. It is translated as CASSQDYSQSYGYTF.